The clone carrying this T cell receptor beta chain was picked up a small number of times. Its antigen is currently unknown. TCRdb called the reads again in MiXCR, with one record for every CDR3 protein. The data contain 200,000 or so distinct CDR3 sequences, about 30% of them singletons. V shed 5 bases and J shed 5 bases, with 15 bases lying between them. CDR3 size: 14 residues. The sample originates from a study of T cell repertoires in cytomegalovirus infection. As for the study in general: Indications came from public TCR beta signatures; they pointed to CMV infection and to a matching HLA type. Regarding the study as a whole: Ex vivo, HLA-C-restricted CMV-specific TCR beta clonotypes prevailed over the rest of the response. Accumulated public TCR beta family frequency recognized individuals carrying CMV together with the relevant HLA.

Specimen: PBMCs. V gene TRBV12-3 or TRBV12-4 combines with J gene TRBJ1-2; TRBD1 is a possible D gene (6 bases). The TCR was taken from a human donor in good health (CMV status not recorded). Some clones in this sample may be carry-over from other donors' samples. The CDR3 nucleotides read TGTGCCAGCAGTACCCTTCAGGGGCGGTATGGCTACACCTTC. Translating it yields CASSTLQGRYGYTF.